This is a list of T cell receptor beta chains from one sample in a study of graft-versus-host responses after intestinal transplantation. Assay: immunoSEQ multiplex PCR; the TCRdb copy retains only in-frame clones and omits some. The table has about 97,000 clones, over 75% seen once. Sequenced here: PBMCs, sampled 453 days after intestinal transplant. The receptors come from a human patient who received an intestinal transplant, so some T cells may come from the graft donor. Both conserved end residues are trimmed from each CDR3. Rows may omit the clone size; those that give it use once, few, many or a size class.

clone_size v_call cdr3_aa
NA TRBV7-7 ASSREPGRFAYNEQF
NA TRBV7-6 ASSLGGGANEQF
NA TRBV10-2 ASSESTMVGASNQPQH
NA TRBV29-1 SGTGTVASFYNEQF
NA TRBV25-1 ASSEPWGQGTLEQY
NA TRBV18 ASSPGTLWTGQDTQY
NA TRBV19 ASSILGGTEAF
NA TRBV9 ASSVEGNTEAF
NA TRBV6-1 ASSQDRSGELF
NA TRBV2 ASSAGASNQPQH
NA TRBV5-1 ASSPGEMDQPQH
NA TRBV6-5 ASARGGGPGELF
NA TRBV11-2 ASSLGQGSEQY
once TRBV5-1 ASSFPDRGTEAF
NA TRBV1 TSSQESSGGYNEQF
NA TRBV7-9 ASSLISWGSSYEQY
NA TRBV7-6 ASSLANRGVENEQF
NA TRBV6-6 ASSSSGNTGELF
NA TRBV12-5 ASGLRDASGYT
NA TRBV9 ASSGQNTEAF
NA TRBV18 ASSPVRGSEEQY
NA TRBV9 ASSVGSRTVPTYEQY
NA TRBV7-6 ASTPGLQETQY
few TRBV6-6 ASSPGNRNTEAF
NA TRBV18 ASSRPGAMDEQY
NA TRBV7-3 ASSLLGGSTDTQY
NA TRBV7-2 ASSLDRLTEAF
once TRBV4-2 ASSPLAGDIRYEQY
NA TRBV19 ASSIDRTGQTEAF
NA TRBV10-3 AISDRGQPQH
NA TRBV6-6 ASSSAQGGTDTQY
NA TRBV7-2 ASSLAGGAHSNQPQH
NA TRBV20-1 SALGTGTQF
NA TRBV11-1 ASSLRTGQSYEQY
NA TRBV10-3 AIREDTGADSPLH
NA TRBV29-1 SVSIQSRANVLT
once TRBV7-2 ASSYGYSPLH
NA TRBV5-6 ASSAGSQQF
NA TRBV19 ASSTPRGGADTQY
NA TRBV5-6 ASSFGTPNYGYT
NA TRBV5-1 ASSRIMGVYSYEQY
NA TRBV15 ATSREATGQETQY
NA TRBV2 ASRVGEENSPLH
few TRBV21-1 ASSHSRDRKDEQY
NA TRBV6-1 ASSDVGRGYEQY
once TRBV7-3 ASSPGAPSPLH
NA TRBV18 ASSPIGTTGNTIY
NA TRBV5-4 ASGAGGLSSYEQY
NA TRBV5-6 ASSFWDRSSYNSPLH
NA TRBV7-3 ASSKARYRGRNTEAF
NA TRBV7-6 ASSPGGLYGYT
NA TRBV6-1 ATDRKSAYEQY
NA TRBV6-5 ATYGTASYEQY
NA TRBV6-1 ASSEGYSTAETQY
NA TRBV19 ASSSLRSVTTNEKLF
NA TRBV11-2 ASSPRLGGFSSSYNEQF
few TRBV6-5 ASSYSRGAGTGELF
NA TRBV10-3 AISENRDTQPQH
NA TRBV14 ASSQKIQGRNTEAF